Reported below is one T cell receptor (beta chain). This sample stems from a study of monozygotic twins with inflammatory bowel disease. The TCR libraries each used total RNA (roughly 3,500 ng per library). TCRdb reprocessed the 5' RACE reads and keeps a single row for each CDR3 protein, giving no DNA. The data show about 380,000 distinct CDR3 sequences, and the top ten clones hold roughly 2.6%. This CDR3 spans 20 amino acids. CDR1 and CDR2 from the germline V gene are MDHEN and SYDVKM. Sequencing was done on a sample of blood. The chain is built from TRBV28 and TRBJ2-5; TCRdb proposes TRBD2, but this gene call is untestable without DNA. This sequence originates from a human donor with ulcerative colitis or Crohn's disease, or a healthy co-twin of an affected twin (not recorded which). The CDR3 sequence is CASSTPTWRGEGKLYETQYF.